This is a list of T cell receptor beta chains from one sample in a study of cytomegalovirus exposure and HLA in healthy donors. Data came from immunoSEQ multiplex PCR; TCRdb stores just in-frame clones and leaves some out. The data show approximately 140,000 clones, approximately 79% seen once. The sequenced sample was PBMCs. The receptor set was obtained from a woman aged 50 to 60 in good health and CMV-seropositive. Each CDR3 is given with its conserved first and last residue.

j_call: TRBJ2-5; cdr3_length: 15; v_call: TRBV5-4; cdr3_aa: CASSSWDRAGETQYF
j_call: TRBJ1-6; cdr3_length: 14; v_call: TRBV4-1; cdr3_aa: CASSQDQGRGSLHF
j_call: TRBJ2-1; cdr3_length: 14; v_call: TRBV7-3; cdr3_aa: CASSLLGTYNEQFF
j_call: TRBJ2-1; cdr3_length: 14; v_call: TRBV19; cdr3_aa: CAVSGGAGIYEQFF
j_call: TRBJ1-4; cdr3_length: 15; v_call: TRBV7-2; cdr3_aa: CASSPGDTSNEKLFF
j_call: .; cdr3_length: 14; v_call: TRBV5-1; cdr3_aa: CASSLDRGGDEQYF
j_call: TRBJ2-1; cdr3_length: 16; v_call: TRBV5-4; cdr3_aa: CASSLGLAGAYNEQFF
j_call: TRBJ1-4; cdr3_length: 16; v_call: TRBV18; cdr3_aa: CASSPTGGAEEEKLFF
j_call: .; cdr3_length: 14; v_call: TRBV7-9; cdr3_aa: CASSLALQGAIQYF
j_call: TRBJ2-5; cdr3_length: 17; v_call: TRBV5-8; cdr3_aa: CASSLVGLAEVQETQYF
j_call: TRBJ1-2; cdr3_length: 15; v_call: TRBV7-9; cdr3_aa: CSSSLAGGTNYGYTF
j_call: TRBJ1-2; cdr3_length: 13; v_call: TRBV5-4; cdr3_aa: CASSPDSDYGYTF
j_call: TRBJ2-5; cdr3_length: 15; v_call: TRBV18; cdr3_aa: CASSPTGQGGETQYF
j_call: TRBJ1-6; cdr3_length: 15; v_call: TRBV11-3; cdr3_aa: CASSFFPPIYGSLHF
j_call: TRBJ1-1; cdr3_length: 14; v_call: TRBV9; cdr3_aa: CASSPTRVVTEAFF
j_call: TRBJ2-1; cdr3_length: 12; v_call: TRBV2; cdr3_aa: CASSQQGTEQFF